This passage covers 20 T cell receptor beta chains from one sample sequenced in a study of T cell responses to AZD1222 COVID-19 vaccine. The repertoire was sequenced with immunoSEQ multiplex PCR; TCRdb's copy has only in-frame clones and lacks some. The sample carries about 130,000 clones, roughly 87% recorded once. The source material was peripheral blood, sampled 28 days after the second AZD1222 dose. Receptor source: an adult who received the AZD1222 COVID-19 vaccine.

The chain uses TRBV7-2 and TRBJ1-2, with 7 bases lining up with TRBD1. The junction had 7 bases not matched to a gene; V was cut back by 2 bases and J by 4 bases. The CDR3 totals 15 residues. CDR1 is SGHTA and CDR2 is FQGNSA in the germline V gene. The CDR3 nucleotides are TGTGCCAGCAGCTTAATTGACAGGGACTCCTATGGCTACACCTTC. Translated, it gives CASSLIDRDSYGYTF.

This chain links TRBV5-4 with TRBJ1-1, with D perhaps TRBD1 (6 bases). This CDR3 region has 14 residues. CDR1 is SGHNT and CDR2 is YYREEE in the germline V gene (reference sequence). The ends were cut back, 4 bases at V and 1 base at J, with 11 bases in the middle. This CDR3 is CASSTGGGNTEAFF. CDR3 coding DNA: TGTGCCAGCAGCACGGGAGGGGGGAACACTGAAGCTTTCTTT.

This sequence joins TRBV10-3 and TRBJ2-6; tentative D call: TRBD1 (5 bases). Trimming removed 3 bases from V and 2 bases from J, with 17 bases in between. CDR1 is ENHRY and CDR2 is SYGVKD in the germline V gene. The CDR3 is made up of 18 amino acids. The CDR3 spells CAISDGRAALAGANVLTF. DNA of the CDR3: TGTGCCATCAGTGATGGCAGGGCAGCTCTCGCTGGGGCCAACGTCCTGACTTTC.

The V and J genes are TRBV6-1 and TRBJ1-2; D ambiguous. The CDR3 sequence is 14 residues long. Germline lookup yields CDR1 MNHNS and CDR2 SASEGT. V lost 2 bases to trimming and J lost 0 bases, with 7 bases between them. CDR3 protein: CASSESRTNYGYTF. Written as DNA, the CDR3 is TGTGCCAGCAGTGAAAGCAGGACTAACTATGGCTACACCTTC.

The V and J genes are TRBV29-1 and TRBJ1-1, with D perhaps matching TRBD1 (5 bases). Trimming stripped 4 bases from V and 6 bases from J, with 15 bases between. CDR3 length: 13 residues. In germline, CDR1 is SQVTM, CDR2 ANQGSEA. CDR3 DNA: TGCAGCGTTGGTTGGGGGGTCGGGGCTGAAGCTTTCTTT. This sequence encodes CSVGWGVGAEAFF.

The V gene is TRBV29-1, the J gene TRBJ2-1; 8 bases match TRBD1. Germline-derived CDR1 and CDR2 are SQVTM and ANQGSEA. After removal of 6 bases from V and 7 bases from J, the junction contained 5 bases not matched to a gene. This CDR3 spans 12 amino acids. Written as DNA, the CDR3 is TGCAGCGTCCTGAGGGACAGGAATGAGCAGTTCTTC. As protein: CSVLRDRNEQFF.

The rearrangement links TRBV6-1 to TRBJ1-4; TRBD1 agrees at 7 bases. The length of the CDR3 is 15 residues. The junction had 4 bases not matched to a gene; V was cut back by 0 bases and J by 6 bases. Germline values: CDR1 MNHNS, CDR2 SASEGT. The CDR3 region is CASSEAVQGYEKLFF. The CDR3 nucleotides read TGTGCCAGCAGTGAAGCGGTACAGGGGTATGAAAAACTGTTTTTT.

The chain is built from TRBV6-2 or TRBV6-3 and TRBJ1-3; D call uncertain. The CDR3 runs to 16 residues. Trimming shortened V by 5 bases and J by 0 bases, and 14 bases separated the two germline ends. Germline V gene data show CDR1 as MNHEY and CDR2 as SVGEGT. DNA of the CDR3: TGTGCCAGCAGTCCCCCGGGCACCAGCTCTGGAAACACCATATATTTT. It codes for CASSPPGTSSGNTIYF.

This clone was detected only a few times. This rearrangement joins TRBV6-5 to TRBJ2-7; D unclear. Per germline, CDR1 MNHEY and CDR2 SVGAGI. V lost 4 bases and J 4 bases, leaving 11 bases between the germline ends. The CDR3 extends over 13 amino acids. Here the CDR3 reads CASSSGRRYEQYF. CDR3 nucleotide sequence: TGTGCCAGCAGTTCCGGCAGGAGATACGAGCAGTACTTC.

This chain uses TRBV25-1 with TRBJ2-7; TRBD1 matches at 11 bases. V shed 5 bases and J 3 bases; nucleotides not matched to a gene: 9. CDR1 and CDR2 from the germline V gene are MGHDK and SYGVNS. This CDR3 is built from 16 residues. CDR3 residues: CASSPRDRGSDYEQYF. The DNA of the CDR3 is TGTGCCAGCAGTCCCCGGGACAGGGGGTCGGACTACGAGCAGTACTTC.

CDR3 nucleotide sequence: TGTGCCAGCAGTTTCAACCCTCGGGGGACAGGGGAAAAATCACCCCTCCACTTT. It encodes CASSFNPRGTGEKSPLHF. The chain carries TRBV28 and TRBJ1-6; TRBD1 aligns across 10 bases. The CDR3 is 18 residues long. The germline CDR1 and CDR2 sequences are MDHEN and SYDVKM. V shed 3 bases and J 10 bases; nucleotides not matched to a gene: 15.

The chain has TRBV3-1 (or the pseudogene TRBV3-2) and TRBJ2-5; D may match TRBD1 or TRBD2 (5 bases each). The CDR3 length is 14 residues. Trimming took 0 bases from V and 1 from J, leaving 6 bases between them. Per the germline V gene, CDR1 is LGHDT and CDR2 is YNNKEL (reference sequence). CDR3: CASSQDGTQETQYF. The CDR3 nucleotides read TGTGCCAGCAGCCAAGACGGGACCCAAGAGACCCAGTACTTC.

In this sample, this clone turned up once. The chain recombines TRBV30 with TRBJ2-1, with unresolved D. Germline V gene lookup returns CDR1 GTSNPN and CDR2 SVGIG (reference sequence). Trimming stripped 0 bases from V and 7 bases from J, with 7 bases between. The CDR3 is 12 amino acids. CDR3 DNA sequence: TGTGCCTGGAGTGTAGTGGGGAATGAGCAGTTCTTC. Residues: CAWSVVGNEQFF.

This clone has only one observation. The chain uses TRBV19 and TRBJ1-1; 11 bases are shared with TRBD1. The CDR3 loop spans 15 amino acids. V shed 7 bases and J 1 base; nucleotides not matched to a gene: 5. CDR1 LNHDA and CDR2 SQIVND come from the germline V gene (reference sequence). CDR3 sequence (DNA): TGTGCCAGTACACGGACAGGGGGCTCGAACACTGAAGCTTTCTTT. It yields the protein CASTRTGGSNTEAFF. The full variable domain, completed using reference TRBV19 and TRBJ1-1, is DGGITQSPKYLFRKEGQNVTLSCEQNLNHDAMYWYRQDPGQGLRLIYYSQIVNDFQKGDIAEGYSVSREKKESFPLTVTSAQKNPTAFYLCASTRTGGSNTEAFFGQGTRLTVV.

The rearrangement uses TRBV28 and TRBJ1-2; D is unclear. CDR1 is MDHEN, CDR2 SYDVKM, per germline. V dropped 7 bases and J dropped 3 bases, with 9 bases sitting between them. There are 12 residues in the CDR3. CDR3 loop: CASTKSDYGYTF. The CDR3 DNA follows: TGTGCCAGCACAAAGTCAGACTATGGCTACACCTTC.

The CDR3 region is CASSLVAGEYGELFF. Written as DNA, the CDR3 is TGCGCCAGCAGCTTGGTTGCAGGGGAGTACGGGGAGCTGTTTTTT. The chain employs TRBV5-1 and TRBJ2-2, with D possibly being TRBD1 (6 bases). CDR3 length: 15 amino acids. Per the germline V gene, CDR1 is SGHRS and CDR2 is YFSETQ. V was trimmed by 0 bases and J by 7 bases, leaving 13 bases between them.

V is TRBV4-1 and J is TRBJ2-2; D call uncertain. The germline gives CDR1 MGHRA, CDR2 YSYEKL. There are 13 residues in the CDR3. V gave up 4 bases and J gave up 6 bases, with 9 bases separating them. The DNA for the CDR3 is TGCGCCAGCAGCCCTCGGACCGCCGGGGAGCTGTTTTTT. It yields the protein CASSPRTAGELFF.

The CDR3 sequence is CATTTGVFTEAFF. The CDR3 DNA reads TGTGCCACCACCACAGGGGTATTCACTGAAGCTTTCTTT. This sequence joins TRBV15 and TRBJ1-1; 7 nucleotides align to TRBD1. V lost 7 bases, J lost 4 bases, and 6 bases stayed unmatched. Looked up from germline, CDR1 is LNHNV and CDR2 is YYDKDF (reference sequence). This CDR3 is 13 amino acids long.

This rearrangement joins TRBV12-3 or TRBV12-4 to TRBJ1-1; 10 bases align to TRBD1. CDR3 length: 13 residues. V shed 7 bases, J shed 4 bases, and the junction held 3 bases outside the gene matches. The CDR3 loop is CASKGQGITEAFF. CDR3 sequence (DNA): TGTGCCAGCAAGGGACAGGGGATCACTGAAGCTTTCTTT.

This CDR3 is CATSDPRDPNSPLHF. The CDR3 nucleotides read TGTGCCACCAGTGATCCCCGGGACCCTAATTCACCCCTCCACTTT. The rearrangement joins TRBV24-1 to TRBJ1-6; D may be TRBD1 (5 bases). V gave up 3 bases and J gave up 6 bases, with 11 bases separating them. Germline lookup yields CDR1 KGHDR and CDR2 SFDVKD. The CDR3 consists of 15 residues.